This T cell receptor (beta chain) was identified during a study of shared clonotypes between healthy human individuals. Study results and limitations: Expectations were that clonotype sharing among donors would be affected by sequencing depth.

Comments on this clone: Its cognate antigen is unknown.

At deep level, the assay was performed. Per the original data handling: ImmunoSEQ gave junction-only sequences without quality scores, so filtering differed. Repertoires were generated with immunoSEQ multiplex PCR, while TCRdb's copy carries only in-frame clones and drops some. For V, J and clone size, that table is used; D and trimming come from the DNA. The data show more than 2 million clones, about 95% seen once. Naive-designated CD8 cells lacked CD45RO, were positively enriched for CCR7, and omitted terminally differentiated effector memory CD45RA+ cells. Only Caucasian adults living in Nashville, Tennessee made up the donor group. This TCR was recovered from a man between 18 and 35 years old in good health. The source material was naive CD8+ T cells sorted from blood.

The CDR3 reads CASRPLLQVVSYEQYF. DNA for the CDR3: TGTGCCAGCAGGCCGTTGCTGCAGGTAGTGTCCTACGAGCAGTACTTC. The chain combines TRBV11-2 with TRBJ2-7; D gene ambiguous. The CDR3 has 16 amino acids. V was shortened by 6 bases and J by 1 base, with 19 bases between the two germline ends. CDR1 SGHAT and CDR2 FQNNGV come from the germline V gene.